The clone carrying this T cell receptor (beta chain) was detected only a few times. Its antigen is undetermined. This specimen belongs to a study of shared clonotypes between healthy human individuals. General study points: Sampling covered nothing but blood. Tissue TCR repertoires likely differ from those found in blood. Some naive CD4 clonotypes, roughly 5%, turned up in common across a handful of donors.

The germline V and J ends were trimmed by 7 bases and 0 bases, with 12 bases remaining between them. Germline V gene lookup returns CDR1 LNHDA and CDR2 SQIVND (reference sequence). This CDR3 spans 14 amino acids. The method was immunoSEQ multiplex PCR; TCRdb's version includes in-frame clones alone and lacks a portion of them. The table has about 1.5 million clones, roughly 98% seen once. The chain links TRBV19 to TRBJ2-5, with D perhaps matching TRBD2 (7 bases). What was sequenced was naive CD4+ T cells sorted from blood. The subset is: CD45RA+ positively selected. The sequence came from a man aged 30 to 45 in good health. CDR3 sequence reads: CASNEGGYQETQYF. The CDR3 DNA follows: TGTGCCAGTAATGAGGGGGGGTACCAAGAGACCCAGTACTTC.